The 19 T cell receptor beta chains given below trace back to one sample, sequenced in a study of early T cells in non-severe SARS-CoV-2 infection (dated by TCRdb to the early 2020s). The library relied on 5' RACE. Instrument on record: NextSeq 500. TCRdb applied fastp at Q25 and MiXCR to the public reads, then kept only in-frame beta chains. Rows are unified per CDR3 protein, each entry keeping the most common DNA and genes. The sample table holds over 60,000 distinct CDR3 sequences, of which 9.5% to 13% were seen once. More than 7.5% of the sample lies in the top ten. The material sequenced was whole blood, taken at baseline. Receptors were obtained from an adult who was a healthcare worker with PCR-confirmed SARS-CoV-2 infection or an uninfected control (not recorded which).

The rearrangement joins TRBV5-1 to TRBJ1-1, with D uncertain. V shed 0 bases and J shed 0 bases, with 9 bases lying between them. The germline V gene encodes CDR1 SGHRS and CDR2 YFSETQ. There are 15 residues in the CDR3. CDR3 in amino acids: CASSLAGLMNTEAFF. CDR3 bases: TGCGCCAGCAGCTTGGCAGGATTGATGAACACTGAAGCTTTCTTT.

V is TRBV20-1 and J is TRBJ1-6, with no clear D. Germline loops: CDR1 DFQATT, CDR2 SNEGSKA (reference sequence). The V end lost 3 bases, the J end lost 0 bases, and 3 bases lay between the germline ends. The CDR3 is 13 amino acids. DNA of the CDR3: TGCAGTGCTAGCCCCTCCTATAATTCACCCCTCCACTTT. As protein: CSASPSYNSPLHF.

There are many counts of this clonotype. This chain connects TRBV4-3 to TRBJ2-3; D remains unclear. Trimming pared 0 bases from V and 0 bases from J, leaving 7 bases between. CDR1 is LGHNA, CDR2 YSLEER, per germline. There are 15 residues in the CDR3. In DNA form, the CDR3 reads TGCGCCAGCAGCCAAGAGGCCTACAGCACAGATACGCAGTATTTT. This encodes CASSQEAYSTDTQYF.

This rearrangement joins TRBV10-3 to TRBJ1-5; 8 bases agree with TRBD1. J lost 1 base, V lost 4 bases, and 6 bases had no gene match. Germline-derived CDR1 and CDR2 are ENHRY and SYGVKD. There are 16 residues in the CDR3. This CDR3 is CAISGGTGGSNQPQHF. Written as DNA, the CDR3 is TGTGCCATCAGTGGGGGGACAGGCGGAAGCAATCAGCCCCAGCATTTT.

This rearrangement joins TRBV18 to TRBJ2-1, with D maybe TRBD1 (6 bases). CDR3 size: 14 residues. Trimming shortened V by 3 bases and J by 6 bases, and 12 bases separated the two germline ends. The germline V gene has CDR1 KGHSH and CDR2 LQKENI. The DNA of the CDR3 is TGTGCCAGCTCACCGGGGGACACACGCAATGAGCAGTTCTTC. Translated, it gives CASSPGDTRNEQFF.

This sequence joins TRBV27 and TRBJ1-2; D not resolved. CDR1 and CDR2 from the germline V gene are MNHEY and SMNVEV (reference sequence). Between the trimmed V and J ends, which lost 9 bases and 4 bases, there was a span of 21 bases. This CDR3 has 15 amino acids. CDR3 loop: CARRSRATEFYGYTF. CDR3 DNA: TGTGCCAGAAGAAGCCGGGCCACGGAGTTCTATGGCTACACCTTC.

This clonotype was seen only once. The chain has TRBV19 and TRBJ2-5; D is undetermined. Germline V CDR1 and CDR2: LNHDA, SQIVND (reference sequence). Trimming took off 5 bases at V and 5 bases at J, with 15 bases between the two ends. The CDR3 totals 14 residues. The CDR3 nucleotides read TGTGCCAGTAGTCTGGCCAGGTTGGCGGAGACCCAGTACTTC. It encodes CASSLARLAETQYF.

In its sample, this clonotype was seen many times. The chain employs TRBV20-1 and TRBJ1-4; perhaps TRBD1 as D (5 bases). In germline, CDR1 is DFQATT, CDR2 SNEGSKA (reference sequence). This CDR3 region has 11 residues. V was pared by 6 bases and J by 8 bases, with 10 bases between. This CDR3 reads CSANKGEKLFF. CDR3 bases: TGCAGTGCCAACAAGGGGGAAAAACTGTTTTTT.

This clonotype was observed a few times. V and J are TRBV29-1 and TRBJ2-3; the D gene is possibly TRBD2 (6 bases). The germline gives CDR1 SQVTM, CDR2 ANQGSEA. Trimming removed 4 bases from V and 0 bases from J, with 11 bases in between. CDR3 length equals 14 residues. The CDR3 spells CSVVEGGSTDTQYF. The CDR3 DNA reads as TGCAGCGTTGTCGAGGGAGGCAGCACAGATACGCAGTATTTT.

Only a few counts were recorded for this clonotype. Possible read error: a much larger clone is one base away. CDR3 nucleotide sequence: TGTGCCAGCAGCTTACCCGGGGAGCTGTTTTTT. Translation: CASSLPGELFF. V gene TRBV11-2 combines with J gene TRBJ2-2; D unresolved. The germline gives CDR1 SGHAT, CDR2 FQNNGV. The germline V and J ends were trimmed by 2 bases and 6 bases, with 1 base remaining between them. This CDR3 has 11 residues.

The V call is TRBV9, the J call TRBJ2-3, with 10 bases fitting TRBD2. This CDR3 spans 15 amino acids. The germline CDR1 and CDR2 sequences are SGDLS and YYNGEE. V lost 5 bases to trimming and J lost 4 bases; unmatched junction nucleotides: 7. The CDR3 DNA sequence: TGTGCCAGCAGGTCGGGAGCGGGGGGGCCAGATACGCAGTATTTT. This translates into CASRSGAGGPDTQYF.

This sequence joins TRBV20-1 and TRBJ2-1; D is possibly TRBD1 (6 bases). CDR1 is DFQATT and CDR2 is SNEGSKA in the germline V gene (reference sequence). V was trimmed by 0 bases and J by 10 bases, leaving 13 bases between them. CDR3 length equals 13 residues. CDR3 DNA: TGCAGTGCTAGAGACCCCCTAGACAGGGAGCAGTTCTTC. Encoded protein: CSARDPLDREQFF.

This clonotype was recorded at least ten times. This CDR3 reads CSAKEGTGTGDTQYF. In DNA, the CDR3 is TGCAGTGCTAAAGAAGGGACAGGGACGGGAGATACGCAGTATTTT. This sequence joins TRBV20-1 and TRBJ2-3; 9 nucleotides line up with TRBD1. V dropped 4 bases and J dropped 5; count of bases not matched to a gene: 10. Germline lookup yields CDR1 DFQATT and CDR2 SNEGSKA (reference sequence). The CDR3 consists of 15 residues.

The chain links TRBV28 to TRBJ1-1; 7 bases are a match to TRBD1. Germline values: CDR1 MDHEN, CDR2 SYDVKM. The CDR3 totals 14 residues. V was pared by 5 bases and J by 5 bases, with 8 bases of the junction left unmatched. The CDR3 region is CASSPPTGRTEAFF. The CDR3 coding sequence is TGTGCCAGCAGTCCCCCGACAGGGCGGACTGAAGCTTTCTTT.

V is TRBV20-1 and J is TRBJ2-5, with D unresolved. This CDR3 is 14 amino acids long. Germline CDR1 is DFQATT and CDR2 is SNEGSKA (reference sequence). The V end lost 3 bases, the J end lost 1 base, and 12 bases lay between the germline ends. The CDR3 protein is CSARDGTVQETQYF. CDR3 bases: TGCAGTGCTAGGGATGGAACAGTCCAAGAGACCCAGTACTTC.

The chain employs TRBV6-2 or TRBV6-3 and TRBJ1-5; tentatively, D is TRBD1 (6 bases). The CDR3 covers 16 residues. The ends were cut back, 6 bases at V and 1 base at J, with 16 bases in the middle. The germline V gene has CDR1 MNHEY and CDR2 SVGEGT. The CDR3 region has the DNA TGTGCCAGCAGAAGCGGGCCGGGACACAGCAATCAGCCCCAGCATTTT. It specifies CASRSGPGHSNQPQHF.

This clonotype was detected a few times. This chain uses TRBV7-6 with TRBJ2-5; D tentatively fits TRBD1 or TRBD2 (5 bases each). This CDR3 is 14 amino acids long. The V end lost 5 bases, the J end lost 3 bases, and 13 bases lay between the germline ends. The V gene's germline CDR1 is SGHVS and CDR2 FNYEAQ. CDR3 protein: CASSLGTAKETQYF. CDR3 DNA sequence: TGTGCCAGCAGCCTAGGGACCGCTAAAGAGACCCAGTACTTC.

This clonotype has only a few counts. Written as DNA, the CDR3 is TGTGCCAGCAGCGTACAGGTAGCGGGGAACACTGAAGCTTTCTTT. This translates into CASSVQVAGNTEAFF. This chain connects TRBV9 to TRBJ1-1; D is undetermined. The CDR3 sequence is 15 residues long. Trimming shortened V by 1 base and J by 1 base, and 11 bases separated the two germline ends. Germline-derived CDR1 and CDR2 are SGDLS and YYNGEE. The entire variable domain, with the rest obtained from reference TRBV9 and TRBJ1-1, is as follows: DSGVTQTPKHLITATGQRVTLRCSPRSGDLSVYWYQQSLDQGLQFLIQYYNGEERAKGNILERFSAQQFPDLHSELNLSSLELGDSALYFCASSVQVAGNTEAFFGQGTRLTVV.

This rearrangement joins TRBV4-3 to TRBJ2-4; D is possibly TRBD1 (6 bases). This CDR3 spans 18 amino acids. V was shortened by 0 bases and J by 0 bases, with 15 bases between the two germline ends. The germline CDR1 and CDR2 sequences are LGHNA and YSLEER. CDR3 bases: TGCGCCAGCAGCCAAGATCACAGGGCCCACGGAGCCAAAAACATTCAGTACTTC. Translated: CASSQDHRAHGAKNIQYF.